The 20 T cell receptor beta chains reported below all come from one sample, sequenced in a study of blood T cells in healthy people across ages. Next came a second PCR, run for about 7 to 12 cycles, which used a sample-barcoded 5' primer along with a J-beta primer mix. In TCRdb, the 5' RACE reads were re-called with MiXCR into one record per CDR3 protein. The sample comprises about 1 million distinct CDR3 sequences, under 30% of which are singletons, and around 0.7% rests with the top ten. This sample was also put to use in a study of T cells of mothers and their children.

Sequencing used blood. These receptors all come from a girl aged 2 to 9 in good health.

In this sample, this clonotype turned up a few times. As DNA, the CDR3 is TGCAGTGCTAGAGCTCCCGGACTGGATGGCTACACCTTC. Its protein is CSARAPGLDGYTF. The chain links TRBV20-1 to TRBJ1-2; D not certain. V lost 1 base, J lost 6 bases, and 12 bases lay in between. Germline V gives CDR1 DFQATT, CDR2 SNEGSKA (reference sequence). The CDR3 extends over 13 amino acids.

As concerns this clonotype: Compared with germline, one end of the junction differs, possibly owing to a read error. This rearrangement joins TRBV5-1 to TRBJ2-5; TRBD2 matches at 8 bases. The CDR3 is made up of 15 amino acids. The V gene's germline CDR1 is SGHRS and CDR2 YFSETQ. The CDR3 spells CASSGWLAGTSTEFF. The CDR3 DNA follows: TGCGCCAGCAGCGGGTGGCTAGCGGGCACCTCCACGGAGTTCTTC.

This clonotype was counted a few times. This chain's CDR3 is CASSPPGQGFQPQHF. CDR3 nucleotides: TGTGCCAGCAGTCCTCCGGGACAGGGTTTTCAGCCCCAGCATTTT. The V gene is TRBV28, the J gene TRBJ1-5, with TRBD1 matching over 9 bases. J lost 6 bases, V lost 5 bases, and 8 bases had no gene match. This CDR3 is built from 15 residues. Germline V gives CDR1 MDHEN, CDR2 SYDVKM.

Remarks on this clonotype: An end of the junction differs from the germline gene, which may be a read error. The chain joins TRBV29-1 to TRBJ2-5, with TRBD2 as a possible D gene (6 bases). The J call may be incorrect, as the DNA end agrees better with TRBJ2-1. Germline CDR1 is SQVTM and CDR2 is ANQGSEA. The CDR3 contains 14 residues. CDR3 bases: TGCAGCGCCCTGAATGGGGACTTCTACAAAGAGCAGTTCTTC. Protein: CSALNGDFYKEQFF.

This clonotype turned up a few times. The J gene is TRBJ2-7, the V gene TRBV7-3, with 10 nucleotides matching TRBD2. V gave up 5 bases and J gave up 2 bases; unmatched junction bases: 6. The CDR3 totals 15 residues. Germline V CDR1 and CDR2: SGHTA, FQGTGA. For the CDR3, the DNA is TGTGCCAGCAGCGTCGCTAGCGGGAGCGCCTACGAGCAGTACTTC. Protein sequence: CASSVASGSAYEQYF.

The chain employs TRBV6-1 and TRBJ2-5; D is ambiguous. The ends were cut back, 0 bases at V and 5 bases at J, with 10 bases in the middle. CDR3 length: 14 residues. The germline V gene encodes CDR1 MNHNS and CDR2 SASEGT. The CDR3 here is CASSEAYSRETQYF. For the CDR3, the DNA is TGTGCCAGCAGTGAAGCGTATTCTCGGGAGACCCAGTACTTC.

This clonotype was seen more than once but under ten times. The chain uses TRBV5-1 and TRBJ1-1, with a tentative D call TRBD1 (5 bases). Trimming removed 3 bases at V and 7 bases at J, with 13 bases between. This CDR3 comprises 13 residues. The V gene's germline CDR1 is SGHRS and CDR2 YFSETQ. The CDR3, as DNA: TGCGCCAGCAGCTATGACCGGGACGGTGAAGCTTTCTTT. This sequence encodes CASSYDRDGEAFF.

This sequence joins TRBV20-1 and TRBJ2-3; 11 positions match TRBD2. The CDR3 loop spans 14 amino acids. Germline-derived CDR1 and CDR2 are DFQATT and SNEGSKA (reference sequence). Germline trimming cut 2 bases from V and 5 bases from J; bases unmatched to any gene: 3. CDR3 in amino acids: CSARQGLAGDTQYF. The CDR3 DNA sequence: TGCAGTGCTAGACAAGGACTAGCGGGAGATACGCAGTATTTT.

V gene TRBV6-5 combines with J gene TRBJ1-4; the match to TRBD1 covers 7 bases. CDR1 MNHEY and CDR2 SVGAGI come from the germline V gene. There are 14 residues in the CDR3. The ends lost 6 bases at V and 4 bases at J; junction bases unmatched: 5. The CDR3 spells CASSSGTDNEKLFF. The CDR3 DNA reads TGTGCCAGCAGCTCCGGGACAGATAATGAAAAACTGTTTTTT.

This clonotype was counted between two and nine times. The V call is TRBV7-2, the J call TRBJ2-7, with unresolved D. Germline V gives CDR1 SGHTA, CDR2 FQGNSA. The V and J ends lost 4 bases and 1 base respectively, with 11 bases between them. The CDR3 spans 14 residues. The CDR3 nucleotides are TGTGCCAGCAGCTCCCGCCTCGATTCCTACGAGCAGTACTTC. It yields the protein CASSSRLDSYEQYF.

This CDR3 is CASSFSGTGGGEQYF. CDR3 DNA: TGTGCCAGCAGTTTCTCTGGGACAGGGGGCGGCGAGCAGTACTTC. This chain connects TRBV28 to TRBJ2-7, with 12 nucleotides matching TRBD1. V gave up 3 bases and J gave up 6 bases; unmatched junction bases: 6. CDR3 length equals 15 residues. Per the germline V gene, CDR1 is MDHEN and CDR2 is SYDVKM.

In its sample, this clonotype was seen a few times. The chain is built from TRBV7-9 and TRBJ2-3; weak D call: TRBD1 (5 bases). The CDR3 sequence is 16 residues long. Trimming cost V 1 base and J 2 bases, with 13 bases left between them. Germline lookup yields CDR1 SEHNR and CDR2 FQNEAQ (reference sequence). CDR3 DNA: TGTGCCAGCAGCTTAGTCGGCGACAGACCCACAGATACGCAGTATTTT. Translating gives CASSLVGDRPTDTQYF. The full variable domain, completed using reference TRBV7-9 and TRBJ2-3, is DTGVSQNPRHKITKRGQNVTFRCDPISEHNRLYWYRQTLGQGPEFLTYFQNEAQLEKSRLLSDRFSAERPKGSFSTLEIQRTEQGDSAMYLCASSLVGDRPTDTQYFGPGTRLTVL.

The genes are TRBV12-3 or TRBV12-4 and TRBJ2-1; D gene unclear. TRBJ2-7 matches the DNA end more closely, so the J call is doubtful. The CDR3 runs 12 residues. The CDR3 DNA reads TGTGCCAGCAGTGTATCCAACTACGAGCAGTACTTC. Its protein is CASSVSNYEQYF.

This clonotype turned up a few times. This CDR3 is CASSLSVPSWLNTEAFF. CDR3 bases: TGTGCCAGCAGTTTAAGTGTACCCAGCTGGTTGAACACTGAAGCTTTCTTT. This chain connects TRBV27 to TRBJ1-1; the D is unclear. Germline V CDR1 and CDR2: MNHEY, SMNVEV (reference sequence). The CDR3 runs 17 residues. V was pared by 2 bases and J by 0 bases, with 16 bases between.

This chain connects TRBV10-3 to TRBJ2-5, with 11 positions matching TRBD1. With 4 bases clipped from V and 5 bases from J, the junction kept 0 bases outside the gene matches. Germline V gene lookup returns CDR1 ENHRY and CDR2 SYGVKD. This CDR3 is built from 13 residues. CDR3 region: CAISGTGGETQYF. Here the CDR3 DNA reads TGTGCCATCAGTGGGACAGGGGGCGAGACCCAGTACTTC.

The chain combines TRBV20-1 with TRBJ2-7; the D is unclear. Germline V gene data show CDR1 as DFQATT and CDR2 as SNEGSKA (reference sequence). The ends were cut back, 0 bases at V and 7 bases at J, with 7 bases in the middle. The CDR3 consists of 11 residues. The DNA of the CDR3 is TGCAGTGCTAGAGAAGTTGAAGAGCAGTACTTC. Translation gives CSAREVEEQYF.

J is TRBJ2-5 and V is TRBV2; no clear D gene. The J call may be in error: the DNA end matches TRBJ2-1 better. The CDR3 totals 12 residues. Germline V gene sequence: CDR1 SNHLY, CDR2 FYNNEI. The CDR3 protein is CASSDWRVEQFF. The DNA of the CDR3 is TGTGCCAGCAGTGATTGGAGAGTTGAGCAGTTCTTC.

On this clonotype itself: It is likely a read error, because the conserved phenylalanine at the end of the CDR3 is missing. The DNA is omitted, as the CDR3 cannot be located on it reliably, and the CDR3 follows TCRdb's listing. The gene calls are TRBV21-1 and TRBJ1-5; TRBD1, the D gene given by the table, was not confirmed from the DNA. TRBV21-1 constitutes a pseudogene. The CDR3 is 19 residues long, counting both termini. CDR3: CASKRSCATAPGSGQPQHL.

This clonotype was counted between two and nine times. The chain joins TRBV29-1 to TRBJ2-3, with D unresolved. This CDR3 comprises 14 residues. Deletions cut 7 bases from V and 6 bases from J, with 20 bases between. Looked up from germline, CDR1 is SQVTM and CDR2 is ANQGSEA. The CDR3 nucleotides are TGCAGCGCCCGCCCTAGTCTCTTGATTGATACGCAGTATTTT. As protein: CSARPSLLIDTQYF.

V usage is TRBV15 and J usage is TRBJ2-2, with D perhaps matching TRBD1 (5 bases). The germline V and J ends were trimmed by 0 bases and 4 bases, with 12 bases remaining between them. This CDR3 is built from 16 residues. Germline CDR1 reads LNHNV; CDR2 reads YYDKDF (reference sequence). CDR3 DNA: TGTGCCACCAGCAGAGATTGGGCAGGGATCACCGGGGAGCTGTTTTTT. It translates to CATSRDWAGITGELFF.